The clone carrying this T cell receptor beta chain occurred a few times. These data originate in a study of T cell changes during pregnancy in multiple sclerosis. Profiling relied on immunoSEQ multiplex PCR, and the TCRdb table lists in-frame clones only, not all of them. The sample lists 42,000 or so clones, around 91% occurring once. Trimming removed 11 bases at V and 3 bases at J, with 11 bases between. This CDR3 is 12 amino acids long. Germline-derived CDR1 and CDR2 are SNHLY and FYNNEI. This receptor was obtained from a female donor with multiple sclerosis, enrolled in a pregnancy study. The chain recombines TRBV2 with TRBJ1-5, with D possibly matching TRBD1 (6 bases). The material sequenced was CD8+ T cells from peripheral blood mononuclear cells, taken in the first trimester of pregnancy. For the CDR3, the DNA is TGTGCCGACGGACAGATCAATCAGCCCCAGCATTTT. This translates into CADGQINQPQHF.